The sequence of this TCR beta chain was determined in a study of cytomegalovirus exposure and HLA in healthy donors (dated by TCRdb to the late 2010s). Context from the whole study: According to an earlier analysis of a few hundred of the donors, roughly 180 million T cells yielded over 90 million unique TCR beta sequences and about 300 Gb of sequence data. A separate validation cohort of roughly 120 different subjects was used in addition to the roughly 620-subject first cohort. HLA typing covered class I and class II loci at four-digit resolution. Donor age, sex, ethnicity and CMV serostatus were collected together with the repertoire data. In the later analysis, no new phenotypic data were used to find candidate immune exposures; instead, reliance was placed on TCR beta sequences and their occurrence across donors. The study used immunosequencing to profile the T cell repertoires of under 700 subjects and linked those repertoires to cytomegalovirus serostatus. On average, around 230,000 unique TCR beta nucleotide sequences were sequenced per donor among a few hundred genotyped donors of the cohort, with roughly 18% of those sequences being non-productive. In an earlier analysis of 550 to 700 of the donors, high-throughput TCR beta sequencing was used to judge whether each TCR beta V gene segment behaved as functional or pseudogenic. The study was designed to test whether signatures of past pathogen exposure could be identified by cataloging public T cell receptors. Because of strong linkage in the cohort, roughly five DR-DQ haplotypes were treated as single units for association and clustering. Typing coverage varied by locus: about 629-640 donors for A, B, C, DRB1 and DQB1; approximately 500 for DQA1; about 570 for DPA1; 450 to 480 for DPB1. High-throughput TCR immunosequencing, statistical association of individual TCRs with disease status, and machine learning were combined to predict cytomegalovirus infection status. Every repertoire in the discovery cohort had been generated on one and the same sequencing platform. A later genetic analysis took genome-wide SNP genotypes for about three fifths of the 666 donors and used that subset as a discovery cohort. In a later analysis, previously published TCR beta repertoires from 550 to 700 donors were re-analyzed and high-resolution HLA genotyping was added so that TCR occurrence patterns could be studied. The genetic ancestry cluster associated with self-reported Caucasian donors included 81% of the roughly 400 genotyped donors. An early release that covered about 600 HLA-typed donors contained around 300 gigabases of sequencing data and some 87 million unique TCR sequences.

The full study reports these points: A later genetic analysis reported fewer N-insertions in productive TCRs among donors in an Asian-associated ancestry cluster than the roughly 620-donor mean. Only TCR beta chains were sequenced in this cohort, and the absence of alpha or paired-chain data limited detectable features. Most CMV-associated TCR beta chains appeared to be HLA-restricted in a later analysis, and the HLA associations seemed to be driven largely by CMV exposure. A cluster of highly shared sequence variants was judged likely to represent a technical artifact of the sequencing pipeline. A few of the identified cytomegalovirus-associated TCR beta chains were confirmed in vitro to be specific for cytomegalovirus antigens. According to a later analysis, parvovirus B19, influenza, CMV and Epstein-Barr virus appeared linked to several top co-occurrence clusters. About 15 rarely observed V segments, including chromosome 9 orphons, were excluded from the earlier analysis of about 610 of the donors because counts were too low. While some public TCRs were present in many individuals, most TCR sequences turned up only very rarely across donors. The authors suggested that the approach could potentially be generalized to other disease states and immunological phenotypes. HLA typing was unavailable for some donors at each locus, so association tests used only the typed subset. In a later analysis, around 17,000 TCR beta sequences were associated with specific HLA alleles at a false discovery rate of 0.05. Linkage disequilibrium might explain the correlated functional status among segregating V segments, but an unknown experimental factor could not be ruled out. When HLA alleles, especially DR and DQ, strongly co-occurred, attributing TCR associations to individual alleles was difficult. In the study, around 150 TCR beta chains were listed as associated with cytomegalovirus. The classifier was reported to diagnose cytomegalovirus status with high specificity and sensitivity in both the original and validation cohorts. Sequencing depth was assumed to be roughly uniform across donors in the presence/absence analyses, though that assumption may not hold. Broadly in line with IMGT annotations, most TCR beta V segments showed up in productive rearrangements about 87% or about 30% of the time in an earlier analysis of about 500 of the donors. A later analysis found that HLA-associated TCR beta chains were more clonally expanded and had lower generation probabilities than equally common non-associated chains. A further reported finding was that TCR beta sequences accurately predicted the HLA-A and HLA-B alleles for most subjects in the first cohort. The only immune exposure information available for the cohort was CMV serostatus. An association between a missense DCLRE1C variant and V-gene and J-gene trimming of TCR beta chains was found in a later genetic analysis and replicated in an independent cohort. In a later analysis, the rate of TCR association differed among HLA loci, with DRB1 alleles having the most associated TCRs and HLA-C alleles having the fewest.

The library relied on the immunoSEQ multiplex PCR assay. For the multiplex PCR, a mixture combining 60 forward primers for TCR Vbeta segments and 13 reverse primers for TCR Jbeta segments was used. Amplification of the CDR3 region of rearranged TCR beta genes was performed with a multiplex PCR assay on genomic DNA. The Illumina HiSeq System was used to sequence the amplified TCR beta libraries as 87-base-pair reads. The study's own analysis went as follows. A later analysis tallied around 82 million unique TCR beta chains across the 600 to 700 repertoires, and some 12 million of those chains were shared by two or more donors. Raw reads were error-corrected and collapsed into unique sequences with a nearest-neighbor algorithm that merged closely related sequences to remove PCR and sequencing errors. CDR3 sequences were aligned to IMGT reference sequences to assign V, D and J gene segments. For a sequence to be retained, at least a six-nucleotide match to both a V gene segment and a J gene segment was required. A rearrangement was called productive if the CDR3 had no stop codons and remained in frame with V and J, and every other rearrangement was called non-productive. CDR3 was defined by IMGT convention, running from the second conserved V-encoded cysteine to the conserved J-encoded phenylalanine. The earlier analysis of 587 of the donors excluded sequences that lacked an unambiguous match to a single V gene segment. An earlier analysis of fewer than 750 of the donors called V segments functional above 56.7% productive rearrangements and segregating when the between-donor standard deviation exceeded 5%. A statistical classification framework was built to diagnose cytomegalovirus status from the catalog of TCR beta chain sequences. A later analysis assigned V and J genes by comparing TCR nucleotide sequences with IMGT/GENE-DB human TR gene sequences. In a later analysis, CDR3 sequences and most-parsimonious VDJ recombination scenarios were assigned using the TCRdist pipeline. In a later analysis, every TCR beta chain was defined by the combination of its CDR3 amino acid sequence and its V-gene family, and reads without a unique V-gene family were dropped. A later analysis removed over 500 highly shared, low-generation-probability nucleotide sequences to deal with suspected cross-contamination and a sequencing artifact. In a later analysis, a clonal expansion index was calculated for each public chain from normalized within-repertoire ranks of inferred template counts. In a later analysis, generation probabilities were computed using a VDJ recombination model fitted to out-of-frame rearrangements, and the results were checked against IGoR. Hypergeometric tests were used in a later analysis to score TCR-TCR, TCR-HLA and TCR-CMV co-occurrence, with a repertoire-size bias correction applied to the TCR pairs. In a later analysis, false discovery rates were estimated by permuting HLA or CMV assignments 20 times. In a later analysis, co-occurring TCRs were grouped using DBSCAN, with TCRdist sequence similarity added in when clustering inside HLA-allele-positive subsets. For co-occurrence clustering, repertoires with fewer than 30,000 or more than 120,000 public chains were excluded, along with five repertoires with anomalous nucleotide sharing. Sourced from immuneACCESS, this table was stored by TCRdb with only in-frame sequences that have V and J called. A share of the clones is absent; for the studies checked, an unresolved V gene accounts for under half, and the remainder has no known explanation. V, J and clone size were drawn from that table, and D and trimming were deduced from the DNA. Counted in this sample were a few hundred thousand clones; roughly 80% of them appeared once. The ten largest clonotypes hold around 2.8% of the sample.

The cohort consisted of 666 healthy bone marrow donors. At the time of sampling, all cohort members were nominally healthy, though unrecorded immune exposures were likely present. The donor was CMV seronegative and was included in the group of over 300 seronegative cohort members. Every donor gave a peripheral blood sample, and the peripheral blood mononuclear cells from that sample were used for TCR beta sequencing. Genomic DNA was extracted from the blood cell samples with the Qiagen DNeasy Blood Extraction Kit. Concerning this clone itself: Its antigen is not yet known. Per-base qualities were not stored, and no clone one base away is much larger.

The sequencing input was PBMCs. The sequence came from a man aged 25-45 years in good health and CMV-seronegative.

The bases are TGTGCCAGCAGTAAACCTAGCGGGGGCCAATACGAGCAGTACTTC. Protein translation: CASSKPSGGQYEQYF. The chain employs TRBV27 and TRBJ2-7; the junction holds 10 bases that match TRBD2. The CDR3 sequence holds 15 residues, the cysteine and phenylalanine included. Only CDR3 DNA remains: 45 bases, in frame from the first base. Based on the germline V gene (reference sequence), the CDR1 and CDR2 sequences are MNHEY and SMNVEV. V is pruned by 5 bases and J by 4 bases, leaving 8 bases of the junction without a gene match.